The rows below give T cell receptor beta chains drawn from one sample of a study of TIL therapy for anti-PD-1-resistant metastatic lung cancer. Data came from immunoSEQ multiplex PCR; TCRdb stores just in-frame clones and leaves some out. The profile shows about 59,000 clones, more than 60% of them singletons. The sample in question was blood, obtained at baseline. The receptors come from a person between 25 and 79 years old with non-small cell lung cancer. Each CDR3 is given with its conserved first and last residue. The order of the fields is clone size, D gene, V gene, J gene, CDR3 protein, CDR3 DNA. The D gene is left open where the match is weak. Not all rows give a size; the values are once, few, many and, for expanded clones, a class.

NA	NA	TRBV19	TRBJ1-1	CASTPIRTGRAEAFF	TGTGCCAGTACCCCAATCCGAACAGGACGGGCTGAAGCTTTCTTT
NA	NA	TRBV28	TRBJ2-5	CASSPLAYQETQYF	TGTGCCAGCAGCCCCCTTGCATACCAAGAGACCCAGTACTTC
NA	NA	TRBV27	TRBJ1-1	CASSLLYGVGGVAEAFF	TGTGCCAGCAGTTTATTATATGGGGTAGGAGGTGTCGCTGAAGCTTTCTTT
once	NA	TRBV6-5	TRBJ2-7	CASSYSGRGVYEQYF	TGTGCCAGCAGTTACTCGGGGAGGGGGGTCTACGAGCAGTACTTC
NA	NA	TRBV6-5	TRBJ1-4	CASSEGPGRKEKLFF	TGTGCCAGCAGCGAGGGCCCAGGGAGGAAAGAAAAACTGTTTTTT
NA	NA	TRBV7-2	TRBJ1-3	CASSLDGIGVGF	TGTGCCAGCAGCTTGGACGGAATTGGCGTGGGCTTT
NA	NA	TRBV12-1	TRBJ2-3	CATRDTQYF	TGTGCAACTCGGGATACGCAGTATTTT
NA	NA	TRBV19	TRBJ1-2	CASSILGTSARGYGYTF	TGTGCCAGTAGTATTCTGGGGACGTCTGCAAGAGGCTATGGCTACACCTTC
NA	TRBD2	TRBV7-9	TRBJ2-1	CASRPGRTSYNEQFF	TGTGCCAGCAGACCCGGGAGGACCAGCTACAATGAGCAGTTCTTC
few	TRBD1	TRBV29-1	TRBJ1-2	CSVEGQGGGYTF	TGCAGCGTTGAAGGACAGGGAGGGGGCTACACCTTC
NA	NA	TRBV6-1	TRBJ2-5	CASRGGTALETQYF	TGTGCCAGCAGGGGAGGGACAGCCTTAGAGACCCAGTACTTC
NA	NA	TRBV7-9	TRBJ2-3	CASSLAVRRTDTQYF	TGTGCCAGCAGCTTAGCAGTCCGTCGCACAGATACGCAGTATTTT
NA	NA	TRBV6-5	TRBJ1-5	CASSYSYNQPQHF	TGTGCCAGCAGTTACTCGTACAATCAGCCCCAGCATTTT
NA	TRBD1	TRBV2	TRBJ1-3	CASTPRDRERNTIYF	TGTGCCAGCACACCTAGAGACAGGGAACGAAACACCATATATTTT
NA	NA	TRBV6-5	TRBJ1-1	CASSYRRPNTEAFF	TGTGCCAGCAGTTACCGACGTCCGAACACTGAAGCTTTCTTT
once	TRBD2	TRBV27	TRBJ2-1	CASSPGTSGNRFF	TGTGCCAGCAGTCCAGGGACTAGCGGGAACCGGTTCTTC
NA	NA	TRBV21-1	TRBJ2-3	CASSGRTSGGAFADTQYF	TGTGCCAGCAGCGGCCGGACTAGCGGGGGGGCATTCGCAGATACGCAGTATTTT
NA	TRBD1	TRBV28	TRBJ2-7	CASKDRGFYIDSYEQYF	TGTGCCAGCAAAGACAGGGGGTTCTATATCGATTCCTACGAGCAGTACTTC
once	TRBD1	TRBV11-3	TRBJ2-7	CASSFPCEPGGCEQYF	TGTGCCAGCAGCTTTCCCTGTGAGCCAGGGGGCTGCGAGCAGTACTTC
few	NA	TRBV9	TRBJ2-2	CASSVNSKGELFF	TGTGCCAGCAGCGTTAACAGCAAAGGGGAGCTGTTTTTT
NA	NA	TRBV29-1	TRBJ1-2	CSVARTRDTYNYGYTF	TGCAGCGTTGCGAGGACACGGGACACGTATAACTATGGCTACACCTTC
NA	NA	TRBV7-3	TRBJ2-5	CASSFSVGETQYF	TGTGCCAGCAGCTTTTCGGTTGGAGAGACCCAGTACTTC
NA	NA	TRBV6-1	TRBJ1-2	CASSEGPQGIYGYTF	TGTGCCAGCAGTGAAGGCCCCCAGGGGATATATGGCTACACCTTC
NA	TRBD1	TRBV28	TRBJ1-1	CASSLVDRGRGKAFF	TGTGCCAGCAGTTTGGTCGACAGGGGAAGGGGAAAAGCTTTCTTT
NA	NA	TRBV19	TRBJ2-5	CASSIWLKETQYF	TGTGCCAGTAGTATCTGGCTTAAGGAGACCCAGTACTTC
NA	NA	TRBV5-8	TRBJ2-1	CASSLDRRDEQFF	TGTGCCAGCAGCTTGGACAGGCGTGATGAGCAGTTCTTC
NA	NA	TRBV6-6	TRBJ1-1	CASRKQENTEAFF	TGTGCCAGCCGGAAACAGGAGAACACTGAAGCTTTCTTT
NA	NA	TRBV28	TRBJ1-4	CASSQGPTRFF	TGTGCCAGCAGTCAAGGACCGACCAGGTTTTTT
NA	NA	TRBV7-7	TRBJ2-5	CASSLLQGSQETQYF	TGTGCTAGCAGCTTACTACAGGGAAGCCAAGAGACCCAGTACTTC
NA	TRBD1	TRBV7-2	TRBJ1-4	CASSLEQGAREKLFF	TGTGCCAGCAGCTTAGAACAGGGGGCGCGCGAAAAACTGTTTTTT
NA	NA	TRBV9	TRBJ2-1	CASSVEQVIDEQFF	TGTGCCAGCAGCGTAGAACAGGTGATCGATGAGCAGTTCTTC
once	TRBD1	TRBV19	TRBJ2-7	CASSDRAREQYF	TGTGCCAGTAGCGACAGGGCGCGCGAGCAGTACTTC
NA	NA	TRBV28	TRBJ2-7	CASSMWQGGSYEQYF	TGTGCCAGCAGTATGTGGCAGGGAGGCTCCTACGAGCAGTACTTC
NA	TRBD1	TRBV6-5	TRBJ1-6	CASSYGTGENSPLHF	TGTGCCAGCAGTTACGGAACAGGGGAAAATTCACCCCTCCACTTT
NA	NA	TRBV2	TRBJ1-6	CASSSNPGGASPLHF	TGTGCCAGCAGCTCGAACCCGGGGGGGGCTTCACCCCTCCACTTT
NA	NA	TRBV29-1	TRBJ1-1	CSVSLIGVNTEAFF	TGCAGCGTATCCTTGATAGGAGTGAACACTGAAGCTTTCTTT
NA	NA	TRBV28	TRBJ1-1	CASRSGGIQGAFF	TGTGCCAGCAGGAGCGGGGGCATCCAGGGAGCTTTCTTT
NA	NA	TRBV7-2	TRBJ1-3	CASSAQSGNTIYF	TGTGCCAGCAGCGCCCAATCTGGAAACACCATATATTTT
NA	TRBD2	TRBV2	TRBJ2-5	CASNAGLSGETQYF	TGTGCCAGCAATGCGGGACTATCAGGAGAGACCCAGTACTTC
NA	NA	TRBV15	TRBJ1-1	CATSREVRRIEAFF	TGTGCCACCAGCAGAGAGGTTAGACGCATTGAAGCTTTCTTT
NA	NA	TRBV9	TRBJ1-4	CASSPVRDLGEKLFF	TGTGCCAGCAGCCCCGTCCGGGATCTTGGGGAAAAACTGTTTTTT
NA	NA	TRBV28	TRBJ1-4	CASSSYSEKLFF	TGTGCCAGCAGTTCATATAGTGAAAAACTGTTTTTT
once	NA	TRBV27	TRBJ2-7	CASSLYGSSYEQYF	TGTGCCAGCAGTTTATACGGGAGCTCCTACGAGCAGTACTTC
NA	NA	TRBV9	TRBJ1-1	CASTPGVGWTEAFF	TGTGCCAGCACCCCTGGGGTAGGTTGGACTGAAGCTTTCTTT
once	NA	TRBV7-2	TRBJ1-6	CASSLKQGPFISTLHF	TGTGCCAGCAGCTTAAAACAGGGCCCTTTTATTTCGACCCTCCACTTT